This TCR beta chain was identified during a study of T cell responses to AZD1222 COVID-19 vaccine. Some clones are missing from TCRdb's copy, which holds only in-frame ones; the method was immunoSEQ multiplex PCR. Of tens of thousands of clones in the sample, roughly 86% were seen once. This CDR3 has 13 residues. Germline CDR1 SQVTM, CDR2 ANQGSEA. The V end lost 6 bases, the J end lost 6 bases, and 12 bases lay between the germline ends. The V gene is TRBV29-1, the J gene TRBJ1-6, with D perhaps TRBD1 (5 bases). The receptor's source is an adult who received the AZD1222 COVID-19 vaccine. Sequencing was performed on peripheral blood, taken 28 days after the second AZD1222 dose. CDR3 loop: CSVMTAINSPLHF. The CDR3 nucleotides are TGCAGCGTGATGACAGCGATTAATTCACCCCTCCACTTT.